Below are 11 T cell receptor beta chains sequenced from a single sample in a study of blood T cells in healthy people across ages. Primers used in a second PCR of roughly 7 to 11 cycles were a sample-barcoded 5' primer and a J-beta primer mix. TCRdb independently ran MiXCR on the 5' RACE reads; one entry per CDR3 protein. There are around 850,000 distinct CDR3 sequences in the sample; under 40% occur only once, and 10% to 15% lies in the top ten. The specimen sequenced was blood. The receptor set was obtained from a man between 18 and 35 years old in good health.

The V and J genes are TRBV9 and TRBJ2-2; D possibly uses TRBD1 or TRBD2 (5 bases each). Trimming cost V 0 bases and J 0 bases, with 15 bases left between them. The CDR3 spans 18 residues. The germline V gene has CDR1 SGDLS and CDR2 YYNGEE. The CDR3 region has the DNA TGTGCCAGCAGCGTAGCTTTAAGGGGAGTCGCGAACACCGGGGAGCTGTTTTTT. It yields the protein CASSVALRGVANTGELFF.

The chain couples TRBV25-1 to TRBJ2-1; weak D call: TRBD2 (5 bases). V lost 6 bases and J lost 3, with 12 bases in between. The CDR3 runs to 14 residues. Germline V gives CDR1 MGHDK, CDR2 SYGVNS. CDR3 sequence (DNA): TGTGCCAGCAGGGGCCGGGGAGTCTACAATGAGCAGTTCTTC. This encodes CASRGRGVYNEQFF.

This clonotype occurred a few times. The CDR3 here is CATSKMLGTGETQYF. The DNA for the CDR3 is TGTGCCACCAGCAAAATGTTAGGGACAGGGGAGACCCAGTACTTC. The chain links TRBV15 to TRBJ2-5; TRBD1 aligns across 9 bases. The CDR3 covers 15 residues. Trimming at V came to 4 bases and at J to 5 bases, leaving 8 bases not matched to a gene. Germline assignment: CDR1 LNHNV and CDR2 YYDKDF (reference sequence).

This clonotype has ten or more counts. The rearrangement uses TRBV3-1 and TRBJ2-1; possibly TRBD2 for D (6 bases). Per the germline V gene, CDR1 is LGHDT and CDR2 is YNNKEL (reference sequence). CDR3 length equals 13 residues. Trimming stripped 0 bases from V and 7 bases from J, with 7 bases between. The CDR3 sequence is CASSQDGGNEQFF. The CDR3 bases are TGTGCCAGCAGCCAAGACGGGGGTAATGAGCAGTTCTTC.

This clonotype came up many times. The genes are TRBV27 and TRBJ1-2; D is uncertain. The ends were cut back, 2 bases at V and 3 bases at J, with 13 bases in the middle. CDR3 length: 15 amino acids. CDR1 and CDR2 from the germline V gene are MNHEY and SMNVEV (reference sequence). CDR3 sequence (DNA): TGTGCCAGCAGTTTAGGTGCAAGCCCTCACTATGGCTACACCTTC. This sequence encodes CASSLGASPHYGYTF.

This clonotype was picked up many times. The rearrangement links TRBV12-3 or TRBV12-4 to TRBJ2-1, with D tentatively TRBD1 (6 bases). The germline V and J ends were trimmed by 4 bases and 12 bases, with 10 bases remaining between them. The CDR3 loop spans 11 amino acids. CDR3 nucleotides: TGTGCCAGCAGTTCCCCAGGGGTGCAGTTCTTC. Protein product: CASSSPGVQFF.

J is TRBJ2-1 and V is TRBV29-1; the match to TRBD1 covers 11 bases. Germline V CDR1 and CDR2: SQVTM, ANQGSEA. The CDR3 sequence is 14 residues long. J was trimmed by 6 bases and V by 3 bases; bases with no gene match: 4. CDR3 amino acids: CSVDGTGGGNEQFF. CDR3 DNA sequence: TGCAGCGTTGACGGGACAGGGGGTGGCAATGAGCAGTTCTTC.

This clonotype was seen ten or more times. The V and J genes are TRBV4-1 and TRBJ2-1; D might be TRBD2 (5 bases). Trimming shortened V by 3 bases and J by 0 bases, and 9 bases separated the two germline ends. The CDR3 has 15 residues. The germline V gene has CDR1 MGHRA and CDR2 YSYEKL. The CDR3 here is CASSQTAGSYNEQFF. The CDR3 nucleotides are TGCGCCAGCAGCCAGACGGCGGGCTCCTACAATGAGCAGTTCTTC.

There are a few counts of this clonotype. CDR3 sequence: CASSLVVAENNEQFF. The CDR3, as DNA: TGTGCCAGCAGCTTAGTGGTAGCGGAAAACAATGAGCAGTTCTTC. The chain couples TRBV7-2 to TRBJ2-1; a possible D gene is TRBD2 (6 bases). Germline lookup yields CDR1 SGHTA and CDR2 FQGNSA. CDR3 length equals 15 residues. Trimming left V 1 base short and J 5 bases short, with 12 bases between.

V and J are TRBV28 and TRBJ2-1; D remains unclear. Trimming left V 6 bases short and J 7 bases short, with 10 bases between. The CDR3 consists of 12 residues. CDR1 is MDHEN, CDR2 SYDVKM, per germline. The CDR3 DNA reads as TGTGCCAGCAGCCTACAGCCGAATGAGCAGTTCTTC. Translation: CASSLQPNEQFF.

V and J are TRBV15 and TRBJ2-5; perhaps TRBD2 as D (5 bases). Germline assignment: CDR1 LNHNV and CDR2 YYDKDF (reference sequence). V was trimmed by 5 bases and J by 2 bases, leaving 12 bases between them. The CDR3 spans 14 residues. CDR3 coding DNA: TGTGCCACCAGCTCCCGGGATCAACAAGAGACCCAGTACTTC. It yields the protein CATSSRDQQETQYF.